This TCR beta chain is from a study of shared clonotypes between healthy human individuals (dated by TCRdb to the early 2020s). Context from the whole study: A few men and two women, aged 18 to 49 years, made up the cohort. For each donor, CD4 naive and CD4 memory were each run on three plates, CD8 naive on two plates, and CD8 memory on one plate. The study deeply sequenced blood TCR repertoires of several healthy adults to estimate repertoire size and the extent of clonotype sharing between individuals. To increase sequencing depth and limit assay-specific biases, TCR repertoire library preparation and sequencing were carried out by different laboratories using diverse techniques. Leukapheresis yielded between about 0.85 and 10 billion PBMCs per donor. The full study reports these points: Based on pairwise subsampling, the degree of clonotype sharing among donors was expected to be affected by sequencing depth. Compared with non-shared clonotypes, the clonotypes found in all four sorted-subset donors had higher generation probabilities. When several donors were compared, the shared fraction of clonotypes was around 5% for naive CD4, approximately 3.5% for naive CD8, roughly 2.3% for memory CD4, and under 0.5% for memory CD8. Because the study included only a small number of donors, the genetic and exposure-history diversity represented was limited. Larger estimated clonotype richness was generally found for naive subsets than for memory subsets. Even with the large sequencing depth, rarefaction of the sorted-subset datasets indicated that sequencing was incomplete. Sampling was restricted to blood, and TCR repertoires in tissue are likely to differ from TCR repertoires in blood.

The donors were healthy, HIV-negative adults who had no recently reported acute infections or vaccinations. Only Caucasian adults living in Nashville, Tennessee, USA were represented among the donors. CD4+ T cells were enriched by magnetic negative selection, after which naive cells were positively selected on CD45RA and the negative fraction was taken as the memory subset. Blood was obtained by leukapheresis, after which PBMCs were separated by Ficoll-Histopaque density gradient centrifugation and cryopreserved in liquid nitrogen vapor phase. Analytical flow cytometry was used to check the purity and quantity of every magnetically sorted T cell population. From each sorted fraction, genomic DNA was isolated and quantified by UV absorbance on a Nanodrop 2000c. From the germline V gene, CDR1 is SGHAT and CDR2 is FQNNGV. From V the trimming removes 1 base and from J it removes 4 bases, while the gene matches leave 4 bases of the junction unaccounted for. Spanning cysteine to phenylalanine, the CDR3 consists of 15 amino acids. Only CDR3 DNA remains: 45 bases, in frame from the first base.

Concerning this clone itself: This receptor's antigen is unknown. Per-base quality was not reported, and no clone a single base away is much larger than it.

Using the deep immunoSEQ assay, multiplex PCR amplified TCR CDR3 regions from genomic DNA. Extracted genomic DNA from each cell subset was distributed evenly across all wells of several immunoSEQ 96-well plates, and each plate was treated as a replicate. For sorted subsets, approximately 190 ng of genomic DNA, equivalent to about 30,000 T cell genomes, went into each replicate PCR. Purified libraries were quantified with a Qubit 3.0 fluorometer, sized on a Bioanalyzer 2100, and re-quantified with the KAPA Library Quantification kit. Each immunoSEQ 96-well plate was sequenced on its own single-read 150-cycle Illumina NextSeq 550 flow cell. Per the authors' processing: The immunoSEQ output contained only junctional sequences without quality scores, so filtering could not match that applied to full-length reads. To assign V/J genes and CDR3, sequences were annotated using PyIR, a Python wrapper for IgBLAST v1.9, with IMGT germline references. Reads with weak V/J assignments (E-value above 1e-6), missing CDR3, stop codons, out-of-frame junctions, or ambiguous translated residues were removed. V3J clonotypes were defined by identical inferred V gene, J gene, and CDR3 amino acid sequence. Percentage overlap between repertoires was computed as shared unique clonotypes divided by the size of the smaller repertoire. Repertoire richness was assessed with RTK rarefaction, the Chao1 estimator, and Recon v2.1 estimates of unobserved clonotypes. Generation probabilities were computed with OLGA for all TCRbeta clonotypes obtained by the gDNA method from several donors. What TCRdb holds here is the immuneACCESS table cut down to in-frame rearrangements. Part of the clones is not present; checked against another copy, under half of the missing clones reflect an unresolved V gene, and the others are unexplained. V and J calls and clone size come straight from that table; D and trimming were deduced from the DNA. The sample table shows some 650,000 clones, and less than 98% are seen once. The top ten clones comprise 0.045% to 0.06% of the sample.

Recombination joined TRBV11-2 with TRBJ2-1; 7 central bases correspond to TRBD1. Material for sequencing was naive CD4+ T cells sorted from blood. The sample's cell subset or site label is to be understood as: CD45RA+ positively selected. The receptor was isolated from a woman between 25 and 40 years old in good health. Here is the DNA: TGTGCCAGCAGCTTAGTAGGGACAGAGTACAATGAGCAGTTCTTC. Its coded protein is CASSLVGTEYNEQFF.